Below are 11 T cell receptor beta chains sequenced from a single sample in a study of technical replicates of blood from a handful of donors. Assay used: immunoSEQ multiplex PCR; TCRdb lists only in-frame clones, some missing. The sample consists of about 73,000 clones, around 93% of them appearing once. Sequencing was done on a sample of T cells isolated from PBMCs. These receptors all come from a human donor in good health.

The V call is TRBV11-2, the J call TRBJ2-7, with 10 bases that match TRBD1. Germline assignment: CDR1 SGHAT and CDR2 FQNNGV. This CDR3 contains 14 residues. Trimming at V came to 5 bases and at J to 5 bases, leaving 6 bases not matched to a gene. The CDR3 DNA reads as TGTGCCAGCAGCCCCCGGGACAGGGGTCACGAGCAGTACTTC. Translated, it gives CASSPRDRGHEQYF.

This chain links TRBV28 with TRBJ1-1, with 9 positions matching TRBD1. Germline trimming cut 4 bases from V and 5 bases from J; bases unmatched to any gene: 5. The germline V gene encodes CDR1 MDHEN and CDR2 SYDVKM. The CDR3 runs 14 residues. The CDR3 protein is CASSSRTGETEAFF. DNA for the CDR3: TGTGCCAGCAGTTCGAGGACAGGGGAAACTGAAGCTTTCTTT.

V usage is TRBV13 and J usage is TRBJ1-2; 9 bases fit TRBD1. CDR3 length: 15 amino acids. J gave up 2 bases and V 6 bases, and 7 bases lay outside the gene matches. Germline V gene lookup returns CDR1 PRHDT and CDR2 FYEKMQ (reference sequence). The CDR3 sequence: CASSSTGTGNYGYTF. CDR3 nucleotide sequence: TGTGCCAGCAGTAGTACCGGGACAGGGAACTATGGCTACACCTTC.

The V and J genes are TRBV19 and TRBJ1-6; TRBD1 agrees at 12 bases. The CDR3 spans 17 residues. The germline V gene has CDR1 LNHDA and CDR2 SQIVND (reference sequence). Losses at the gene ends were 6 bases for V and 7 bases for J; bases not matched to a gene: 10. As DNA, the CDR3 is TGTGCCAGTAGAACTCAATCGGGACAGGGGGCCAATTCACCCCTCCACTTT. It yields the protein CASRTQSGQGANSPLHF.

This chain joins TRBV28 and TRBJ1-4; TRBD1 aligns across 7 bases. J was trimmed by 8 bases and V by 5 bases; bases with no gene match: 8. The CDR3 has 14 residues. Germline CDR1 and CDR2: MDHEN and SYDVKM. Here the CDR3 reads CASSPRSGGEKLFF. The CDR3 DNA follows: TGTGCCAGCAGTCCGCGGTCAGGGGGGGAAAAACTGTTTTTT.

This clone has only one observation. The rearrangement links TRBV15 to TRBJ2-7, with 11 bases identical to TRBD2. The CDR3 extends over 17 amino acids. After removal of 1 base from V and 5 bases from J, the junction contained 10 bases not matched to a gene. CDR1 LNHNV and CDR2 YYDKDF come from the germline V gene (reference sequence). The DNA for the CDR3 is TGTGCCACCAGCAGAGCCACGCTAGCGGGAGGATCTCACGAGCAGTACTTC. Translated, it gives CATSRATLAGGSHEQYF.

The chain combines TRBV5-8 with TRBJ1-4, with D uncertain. The CDR3 has 10 amino acids. With 5 bases removed from V and 10 bases from J, the gap between germline ends came to 6 bases. Looked up from germline, CDR1 is SGHTS and CDR2 is YDEGEE. CDR3 protein: CASRSGKLFF. The DNA of the CDR3 is TGTGCCAGCAGGTCAGGAAAACTGTTTTTT.

This rearrangement joins TRBV21-1 to TRBJ2-7; the table's D gene call, TRBD2, was not cross checked with the DNA. TRBV21-1 represents a pseudogene. The CDR3 totals 14 residues. CDR3: CASSPRGNTYEQYF. In DNA form, the CDR3 reads TGTGCCAGCAGCCCCCGGGGAAATACCTACGAGCAGTACTTC.

The chain is built from TRBV7-9 and TRBJ1-2; D is undetermined. The germline gives CDR1 SEHNR, CDR2 FQNEAQ (reference sequence). CDR3 length: 15 amino acids. V was clipped by 2 bases and J by 2 bases, with 12 bases between them. The CDR3 DNA reads TGTGCCAGCAGCTTAATAGGACTGAGAAACTATGGCTACACCTTC. It translates to CASSLIGLRNYGYTF.

The chain links TRBV28 to TRBJ1-2; the D gene is possibly TRBD1 (5 bases). CDR3 length: 13 amino acids. Germline V gene lookup returns CDR1 MDHEN and CDR2 SYDVKM. Trimming stripped 3 bases from V and 8 bases from J, with 13 bases between. The CDR3 spells CASSFYGQGGYTF. CDR3 nucleotide sequence: TGTGCCAGCAGTTTTTACGGGCAGGGAGGCTACACCTTC.

The chain has TRBV27 and TRBJ2-1, with a tentative D call TRBD1 (5 bases). V was trimmed by 3 bases and J by 6 bases, leaving 12 bases between them. The CDR3 is 14 amino acids. The V gene's germline CDR1 is MNHEY and CDR2 SMNVEV (reference sequence). The CDR3 here is CASSFQGRGNEQFF. The DNA for the CDR3 is TGTGCCAGCAGTTTTCAGGGAAGGGGCAATGAGCAGTTCTTC.